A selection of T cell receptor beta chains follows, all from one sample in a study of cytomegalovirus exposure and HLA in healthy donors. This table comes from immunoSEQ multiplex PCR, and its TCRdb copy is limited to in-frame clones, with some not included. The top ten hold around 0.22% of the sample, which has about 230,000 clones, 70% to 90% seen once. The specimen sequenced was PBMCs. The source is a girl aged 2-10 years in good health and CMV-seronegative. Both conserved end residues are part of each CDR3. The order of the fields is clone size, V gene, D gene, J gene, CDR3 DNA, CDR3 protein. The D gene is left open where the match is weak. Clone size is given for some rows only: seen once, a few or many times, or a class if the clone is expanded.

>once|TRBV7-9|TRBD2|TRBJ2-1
TGTGCCAGCAGCCTGGACTCGGGGGGCTCCTACAATGAGCAGTTCTTC
CASSLDSGGSYNEQFF
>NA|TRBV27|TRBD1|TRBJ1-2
TGTGCCAGCAGTTTGAGGGGGCGAGGCTATGGCTACACCTTC
CASSLRGRGYGYTF
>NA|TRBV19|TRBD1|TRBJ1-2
TGTGCCAGTAGTGGATCCGGGACAGGGTCAATGGTCTATGGCTACACCTTC
CASSGSGTGSMVYGYTF
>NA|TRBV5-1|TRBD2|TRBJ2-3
TGCGCCAGCAGCATTCCGGGACTAGCTGCGGATACGCAGTATTTT
CASSIPGLAADTQYF
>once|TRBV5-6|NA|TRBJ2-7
TGTGCCAGCAGCATAGAGCGGTACGCGTCCTACGAGCAGTACTTC
CASSIERYASYEQYF
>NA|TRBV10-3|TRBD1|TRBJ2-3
TGTGCCATCAGAAGACAGGGGAGCACAGATACGCAGTATTTT
CAIRRQGSTDTQYF
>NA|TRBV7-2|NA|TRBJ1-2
TGTGCCAGCAGCCCGTGGGGTTCCGGGGGGCCTAATGGCTACACCTTC
CASSPWGSGGPNGYTF
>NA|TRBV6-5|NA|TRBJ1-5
TGTGCCAGCAGTACCCAGGGGCGGCCCCAGCATTTT
CASSTQGRPQHF
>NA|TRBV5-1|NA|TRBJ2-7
TGCGCCAGCAGCTGGCCCCGTAGCGGAGGGACCTACGAGCAGTACTTC
CASSWPRSGGTYEQYF
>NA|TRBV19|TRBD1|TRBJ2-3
TGTGCCAGTAGTATCGGGACAGGGGGAAAAGATACGCAGTATTTT
CASSIGTGGKDTQYF
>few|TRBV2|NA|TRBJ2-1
TGTGCCAGCAGTCCCCGCTCGTTGGCTAGCGCCTACAATGAGCAGTTCTTC
CASSPRSLASAYNEQFF
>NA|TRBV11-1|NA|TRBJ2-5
TGTGCCAGCAGCCCAGGGGAGACCCAGTACTTC
CASSPGETQYF
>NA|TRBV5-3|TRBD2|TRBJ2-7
TGTGCCAGAAGCTTTTCGTTCATGGAGCGGGAGGGCCCTTCCCTTCCTTACGAGCAGTACTTC
CARSFSFMEREGPSLPYEQYF
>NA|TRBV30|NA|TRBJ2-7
TGTGCCTGGAGTGCCGGGGTTAGCGAGCAGTACTTC
CAWSAGVSEQYF
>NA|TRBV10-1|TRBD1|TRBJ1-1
TGCGCCAGCAGTGCCACAGGGGGGGGCACTGAAGCTTTCTTT
CASSATGGGTEAFF
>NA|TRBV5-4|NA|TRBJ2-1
TGTGCCAGCAGCTTGGCCGGAGCACTTTCCTACAATGAGCAGTTCTTC
CASSLAGALSYNEQFF
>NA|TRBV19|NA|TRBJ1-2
TGTGCCAGTAACGGGGGGAGCTATGGCTACACCTTC
CASNGGSYGYTF
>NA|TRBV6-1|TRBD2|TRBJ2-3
TGTGCCAGCAGTGATCAAGCGGGATTAACAGATACGCAGTATTTT
CASSDQAGLTDTQYF
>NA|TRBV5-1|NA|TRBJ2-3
TGCGCCAGCAGCTTGGTTGGAGGACCGCAGTATTTT
CASSLVGGPQYF
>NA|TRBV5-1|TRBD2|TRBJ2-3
TGCGCCAGCTCCCCCCTGGGCGGGGGGGCCGTGGATACGCAGTATTTT
CASSPLGGGAVDTQYF
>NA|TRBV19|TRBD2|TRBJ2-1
TGTGCCAGTAGTAGGGGACTAGCGGTCTACAATGAGCAGTTCTTC
CASSRGLAVYNEQFF
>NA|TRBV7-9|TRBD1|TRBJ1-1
TGTGCCAGCAGCTACGACAGGGTAATGAACACTGAAGCTTTCTTT
CASSYDRVMNTEAFF
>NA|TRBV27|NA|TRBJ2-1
TGTGCCAGCAGCACGACAGGGAGGTATGAGCAGTTCTTC
CASSTTGRYEQFF
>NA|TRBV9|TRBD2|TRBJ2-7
TGTGCCAGCAGCGTCAGCGGGGGTGGTGGATACGAGCAGTACTTC
CASSVSGGGGYEQYF
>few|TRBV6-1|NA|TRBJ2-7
TGTGCCAGCAGGGGGGGACTCTCAAGCTCCTACGAGCAGTACTTC
CASRGGLSSSYEQYF
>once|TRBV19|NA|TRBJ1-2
TGTGCCAGTCTTAAGGACAGAGACTATGGCTACACCTTC
CASLKDRDYGYTF
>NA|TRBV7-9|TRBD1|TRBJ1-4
TGTGCCAGCGGGGACAGGGGGGCAACTAATGAAAAACTGTTTTTT
CASGDRGATNEKLFF
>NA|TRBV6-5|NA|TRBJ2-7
TGTGCCAGCAGTTATTTCGGCGGCGCAGCCTACGAGCAGTACTTC
CASSYFGGAAYEQYF
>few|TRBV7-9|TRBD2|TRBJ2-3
TGTGCCAGCAGCTTAGTCTTAGCGGGATCAGATACGCAGTATTTT
CASSLVLAGSDTQYF
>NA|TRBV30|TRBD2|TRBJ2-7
TGTGCCTGGAGTGTCGAGAGCGGGACTTTCTACGAGCAGTACTTC
CAWSVESGTFYEQYF
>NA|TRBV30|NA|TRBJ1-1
TGTGCCTGGAGTGTACAACCGAACACTGAAGCTTTCTTT
CAWSVQPNTEAFF
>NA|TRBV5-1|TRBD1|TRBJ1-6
TGCGCCAGCAGCTTACAGGGGTCAAATTCACCCCTCCACTTT
CASSLQGSNSPLHF
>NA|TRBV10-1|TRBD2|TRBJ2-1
TGCGCCAGCAGTGAGAAGTTAGCGGGACTAAGGGATGAGCAGTTCTTC
CASSEKLAGLRDEQFF
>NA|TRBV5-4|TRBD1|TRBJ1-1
TGTGCCAGCAGCCGGACAGGTAACACTGAAGCTTTCTTT
CASSRTGNTEAFF
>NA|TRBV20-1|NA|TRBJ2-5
TGCAGTGCTAGTATGGAGACCCAGTACTTC
CSASMETQYF
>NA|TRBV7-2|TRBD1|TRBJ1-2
TGTGCCAGCAGCTTTTTGGACAGGGGAGGCTACACCTTC
CASSFLDRGGYTF
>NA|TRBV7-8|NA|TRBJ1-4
TGTGCCAGCAGCCTCGGACAGATTTGGCGGAATGAAAAACTGTTTTTT
CASSLGQIWRNEKLFF
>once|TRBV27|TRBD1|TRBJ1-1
TGTGCCAGCAGTCCCCGGACAGGTCGTGGGGCTTTCTTT
CASSPRTGRGAFF
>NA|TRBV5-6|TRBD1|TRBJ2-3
TGTGCCAGCAGCCCGAAGTCAGGGGGCATGACAGATACGCAGTATTTT
CASSPKSGGMTDTQYF
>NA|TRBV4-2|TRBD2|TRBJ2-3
TGTGCCAGCAGCCAAGGAGGACTAGCGGGGTTCACAGATACGCAGTATTTT
CASSQGGLAGFTDTQYF